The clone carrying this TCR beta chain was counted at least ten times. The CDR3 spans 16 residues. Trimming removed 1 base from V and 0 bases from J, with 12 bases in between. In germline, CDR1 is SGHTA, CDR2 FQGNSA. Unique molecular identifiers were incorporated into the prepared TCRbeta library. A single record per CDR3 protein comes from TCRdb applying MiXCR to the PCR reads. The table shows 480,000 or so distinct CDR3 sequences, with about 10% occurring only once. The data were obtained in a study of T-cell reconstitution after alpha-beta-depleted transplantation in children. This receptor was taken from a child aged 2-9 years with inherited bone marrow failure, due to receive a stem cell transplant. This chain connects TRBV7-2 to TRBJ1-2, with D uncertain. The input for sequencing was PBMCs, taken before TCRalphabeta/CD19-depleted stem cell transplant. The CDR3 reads CASSLGLTEANYGYTF. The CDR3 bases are TGTGCCAGCAGCTTAGGTTTAACGGAAGCTAACTATGGCTACACCTTC.